The TCR beta chain described here comes from a study of T cells in Graves' hyperthyroidism and ophthalmopathy. RNA transcripts yielded amplified TCR beta CDR3 regions. RT-PCR in the first round (using the HTBI primer set) targeted the TCR CDR3. TCRdb re-derived calls from the multiplex PCR reads in MiXCR, one entry per CDR3 protein. This table holds approximately 380,000 distinct CDR3 sequences, over 12% found once. This CDR3 is built from 11 residues. Germline values: CDR1 SNHLY, CDR2 FYNNEI. V lost 7 bases and J lost 8, with 11 bases in between. Exclusions: uncontrolled infection, other autoimmune disease, pregnancy, lactation. Extraction of PBMCs used around 9.6 ml of fresh peripheral blood. This clonotype has a count of ten or more. Its antigen is undetermined. Study-wide findings and caveats: Ophthalmopathy got predicted by the model a median about 6.5 months before its onset. The blood repertoire included most of the expanded thyroid clonotypes above 0.001.

This receptor was obtained from a man aged 45-65 years with Graves' ophthalmopathy. The rearrangement uses TRBV2 and TRBJ1-2, with TRBD1 as a possible D gene (6 bases). Sequencing was done on a sample of blood. CDR3 amino acids: CASTGGWGYTF. CDR3 DNA sequence: TGTGCCAGCACGGGGGGCTGGGGCTACACCTTC.